Sequencing of this TCR beta chain was carried out in a study of T cells in Graves' hyperthyroidism and ophthalmopathy. Researchers amplified the TCR beta CDR3 regions from RNA transcripts. The HTBI primer set served for first-round RT-PCR of the TCR CDR3. TCRdb called the multiplex PCR reads again in MiXCR, with one record for every CDR3 protein. The table shows around 660,000 distinct CDR3 sequences, with 40% to 55% occurring only once. This clonotype was detected only a few times. Germline CDR1 is DFQATT and CDR2 is SNEGSKA (reference sequence). V was shortened by 0 bases and J by 4 bases, with 15 bases between the two germline ends. This CDR3 region has 15 residues.

The receptor's source is an adult man with Graves' disease, either hyperthyroidism or ophthalmopathy (not recorded which). The V gene is TRBV20-1, the J gene TRBJ1-2; TRBD1 might be the D (5 bases). Material: peripheral blood or thyroid tissue (not recorded which). CDR3 DNA sequence: TGCAGTGCTAGAGATCGGAGGGGTTTTGGCTATGGCTACACCTTC. Protein product: CSARDRRGFGYGYTF.